Each of the 22 T cell receptor beta chains below was sequenced from the same sample in a study of early T cells in non-severe SARS-CoV-2 infection. TCRdb reprocessed the 5' RACE reads with MiXCR, giving one entry per CDR3 protein. The profile covers just under 65,000 distinct CDR3 sequences, with 7% to 10% appearing a single time and roughly 13% taken by the ten largest. The sequenced sample was whole blood, obtained at baseline. These receptors were obtained from an adult who was a healthcare worker with PCR-confirmed SARS-CoV-2 infection or an uninfected control (not recorded which).

Ten or more counts support this clonotype. The rearrangement uses TRBV29-1 and TRBJ1-2, with 10 nucleotides matching TRBD1. Germline loops: CDR1 SQVTM, CDR2 ANQGSEA. This CDR3 is 14 amino acids long. Germline trimming cut 6 bases from V and 8 bases from J; bases unmatched to any gene: 12. CDR3 coding DNA: TGCAGCGTACCCGGACAGGGGGTTTTCGGAGGCTACACCTTC. Encoded protein: CSVPGQGVFGGYTF.

This clonotype was found many times. The V and J genes are TRBV7-2 and TRBJ2-1; D ambiguous. The CDR3 runs 13 residues. Germline V gene lookup returns CDR1 SGHTA and CDR2 FQGNSA. V was cut by 3 bases and J by 14 bases, with 17 bases left in between. As DNA, the CDR3 is TGTGCCAGCAGCTTTTCAGCGACTTCCCAAAAGTTCTTC. It encodes CASSFSATSQKFF. Complete variable domain (other parts from reference TRBV7-2 and TRBJ2-1): GAGVSQSPSNKVTEKGKDVELRCDPISGHTALYWYRQSLGQGLEFLIYFQGNSAPDKSGLPSDRFSAERTGGSVSTLTIQRTQQEDSAVYLCASSFSATSQKFFGPGTRLTVL.

In this sample, this clonotype turned up many times. V and J are TRBV25-1 and TRBJ2-3, with 11 bases identical to TRBD2. The germline V gene has CDR1 MGHDK and CDR2 SYGVNS. Losses at the gene ends were 4 bases for V and 5 bases for J; bases not matched to a gene: 5. CDR3 length: 15 residues. The DNA for the CDR3 is TGTGCCAGCAGTGTACTAGCGGGAGACTTAGATACGCAGTATTTT. As protein: CASSVLAGDLDTQYF.

The chain joins TRBV19 to TRBJ1-5, with TRBD1 matching 8 bases. This CDR3 comprises 15 residues. Germline V gene data show CDR1 as LNHDA and CDR2 as SQIVND (reference sequence). J lost 7 bases, V lost 5 bases, and 10 bases had no gene match. The CDR3 sequence: CASSGQGMIRQPQHF. CDR3 DNA: TGTGCCAGTAGTGGACAGGGAATGATTCGGCAGCCCCAGCATTTT.

This clonotype was seen a few times. CDR3 coding DNA: TGTGCCAGCAGTTACTCTGCACAGAACACTGAAGCTTTCTTT. Amino acids: CASSYSAQNTEAFF. The rearrangement links TRBV6-6 to TRBJ1-1; D is undetermined. CDR1 and CDR2 (germline): MNHNY, SVGAGI (reference sequence). Deletions cut 0 bases from V and 1 base from J, with 6 bases between. The CDR3 is made up of 14 amino acids.

The chain couples TRBV7-9 to TRBJ1-4; 9 bases map to TRBD1. The CDR3 loop spans 15 amino acids. CDR1 and CDR2 (germline): SEHNR, FQNEAQ (reference sequence). The V gene end was trimmed by 4 bases and the J gene end by 8 bases; junction bases not matched to a gene: 8. CDR3 DNA sequence: TGTGCCAGCAGCTGGCCGGGACAGGGAAGGGAAAAACTGTTTTTT. Amino acids: CASSWPGQGREKLFF.

Ten or more counts support this clonotype. The chain joins TRBV20-1 to TRBJ1-1; D not certain. CDR3 length equals 14 residues. The germline V and J ends were trimmed by 6 bases and 1 base, with 15 bases remaining between them. The germline V gene encodes CDR1 DFQATT and CDR2 SNEGSKA (reference sequence). CDR3 sequence (DNA): TGCAGTGCAACCTACGGACCGACGAACACTGAAGCTTTCTTT. Protein sequence: CSATYGPTNTEAFF.

This clonotype was detected many times. V and J are TRBV5-4 and TRBJ2-3; 7 bases map to TRBD2. There are 14 residues in the CDR3. Germline CDR1 reads SGHNT; CDR2 reads YYREEE (reference sequence). After removal of 3 bases from V and 1 base from J, the junction contained 2 bases not matched to a gene. In DNA, the CDR3 is TGTGCCAGCAGCTCGGGACTACGCACAGATACGCAGTATTTT. It codes for CASSSGLRTDTQYF.

This rearrangement joins TRBV15 to TRBJ2-3; 11 bases line up with TRBD2. The V segment lost 1 base and the J segment 5 bases; nucleotides outside the gene matches: 5. This CDR3 has 16 amino acids. Germline V gene lookup returns CDR1 LNHNV and CDR2 YYDKDF (reference sequence). The CDR3 DNA reads as TGTGCCACCAGCAGAGGACTAGCGGGGAGCGGAGATACGCAGTATTTT. Encoded protein: CATSRGLAGSGDTQYF.

This clonotype was seen a handful of times. The chain joins TRBV20-1 to TRBJ2-1, with 12 bases matching TRBD2. Germline CDR1 DFQATT, CDR2 SNEGSKA (reference sequence). V gave up 3 bases and J gave up 6 bases; unmatched junction bases: 12. This CDR3 region has 17 residues. The CDR3 nucleotides read TGCAGTGCTAGCCTCTTTTCTAGCGGGAGGGCCCGCAATGAGCAGTTCTTC. Translating it yields CSASLFSSGRARNEQFF.

A few counts support this clonotype. The rearrangement joins TRBV7-6 to TRBJ2-5; D uncertain. The germline V gene has CDR1 SGHVS and CDR2 FNYEAQ. Trimming pared 8 bases from V and 1 base from J, leaving 8 bases between. The CDR3 has 12 residues. This CDR3 is CASGRPQETQYF. The CDR3 DNA reads as TGTGCCAGCGGGCGTCCCCAAGAGACCCAGTACTTC. The variable domain in full, completed from reference TRBV7-6 and TRBJ2-5, reads GAGVSQSPRYKVTKRGQDVALRCDPISGHVSLYWYRQALGQGPEFLTYFNYEAQQDKSGLPNDRFSAERPEGSISTLTIQRTEQRDSAMYRCASGRPQETQYFGPGTRLLVL.

This clonotype was seen repeatedly, ten times or more. This sequence joins TRBV6-1 and TRBJ1-6; D unresolved. From germline, CDR1 is MNHNS and CDR2 SASEGT. V dropped 5 bases and J dropped 8 bases, with 10 bases sitting between them. CDR3 size: 13 residues. Here the CDR3 reads CASSRERDSPLHF. The CDR3 DNA sequence: TGTGCCAGCAGTCGAGAACGTGATTCACCCCTCCACTTT.

This clonotype appeared many times. This sequence joins TRBV7-2 and TRBJ2-5; TRBD1 aligns across 8 bases. J lost 7 bases, V lost 2 bases, and 12 bases had no gene match. Germline V gene sequence: CDR1 SGHTA, CDR2 FQGNSA. The CDR3 has 16 residues. In nucleotides, the CDR3 is TGTGCCAGCAGCTTAAACCGGGACAGGACTTTTGGGACCCAGTACTTC. It yields the protein CASSLNRDRTFGTQYF.

This clonotype was recorded at least ten times. Here the CDR3 DNA reads TGTGCCATCAGACCCGGGATCAGGGACGTTTATGGCTACACCTTC. Its translation: CAIRPGIRDVYGYTF. The chain combines TRBV10-3 with TRBJ1-2; weak D call: TRBD1 (5 bases). The CDR3 is 15 residues long. Germline V gene sequence: CDR1 ENHRY, CDR2 SYGVKD. Trimming pared 6 bases from V and 5 bases from J, leaving 19 bases between.

V is TRBV27 and J is TRBJ2-5; D uncertain. Germline V gene lookup returns CDR1 MNHEY and CDR2 SMNVEV (reference sequence). The CDR3 is 16 residues long. The ends were cut back, 2 bases at V and 3 bases at J, with 16 bases in the middle. The CDR3 DNA reads as TGTGCCAGCAGTTTACAACCAGGCCCCTCCAAAGAGACCCAGTACTTC. This sequence encodes CASSLQPGPSKETQYF.

There are a few counts of this clonotype. CDR3 in amino acids: CASNLGSSGRAVELFF. CDR3 sequence (DNA): TGTGCCAGCAATCTTGGGTCCAGCGGGAGGGCCGTGGAGCTGTTTTTT. V gene TRBV6-6 combines with J gene TRBJ2-2; 10 nucleotides match TRBD2. From germline, CDR1 is MNHNY and CDR2 SVGAGI (reference sequence). The junction had 15 bases not matched to a gene; V was cut back by 7 bases and J by 10 bases. This CDR3 has 16 residues.

The rearrangement joins TRBV5-1 to TRBJ2-6, with D maybe TRBD2 (6 bases). Looked up from germline, CDR1 is SGHRS and CDR2 is YFSETQ. The CDR3 is 16 residues long. V dropped 2 bases and J dropped 3 bases, with 12 bases sitting between them. CDR3 in amino acids: CASSLGGAHGANVLTF. CDR3 nucleotide sequence: TGCGCCAGCAGCTTAGGAGGGGCGCATGGGGCCAACGTCCTGACTTTC. Variable domain in full (rest from reference TRBV5-1 and TRBJ2-6): KAGVTQTPRYLIKTRGQQVTLSCSPISGHRSVSWYQQTPGQGLQFLFEYFSETQRNKGNFPGRFSGRQFSNSRSEMNVSTLELGDSALYLCASSLGGAHGANVLTFGAGSRLTVL.

This clonotype came up many times. V gene TRBV29-1 combines with J gene TRBJ2-1; D is unresolved. Germline lookup yields CDR1 SQVTM and CDR2 ANQGSEA. The CDR3 consists of 11 residues. V lost 1 base, J lost 12 bases, and 10 bases lay in between. In DNA form, the CDR3 reads TGCAGCGTTGAAGGCGGAATTCGGCAGTTCTTC. It translates to CSVEGGIRQFF.

The chain has TRBV15 and TRBJ2-2, with D perhaps matching TRBD1 or TRBD2 (5 bases each). The germline gives CDR1 LNHNV, CDR2 YYDKDF (reference sequence). V was trimmed by 1 base and J by 5 bases, leaving 8 bases between them. CDR3 length: 14 amino acids. The CDR3 is CATSRAGLTGELFF. The CDR3 coding sequence is TGTGCCACCAGCAGAGCGGGGCTAACCGGGGAGCTGTTTTTT.

The chain has TRBV7-9 and TRBJ1-1; D not certain. The V end was cut by 8 bases, the J end by 4 bases, with 11 bases between. CDR3 length: 12 amino acids. Germline lookup yields CDR1 SEHNR and CDR2 FQNEAQ (reference sequence). In DNA form, the CDR3 reads TGTGCCAGCGCCCTGGGTCCCACTGAAGCTTTCTTT. Its protein is CASALGPTEAFF. The complete variable domain, with remaining parts taken from reference TRBV7-9 and TRBJ1-1, reads DTGVSQNPRHKITKRGQNVTFRCDPISEHNRLYWYRQTLGQGPEFLTYFQNEAQLEKSRLLSDRFSAERPKGSFSTLEIQRTEQGDSAMYLCASALGPTEAFFGQGTRLTVV.

Sample share makes this clonotype medium-sized. The chain employs TRBV6-5 and TRBJ2-5, with D perhaps given as TRBD1 or TRBD2 (6 bases each). CDR3 length equals 13 residues. Germline V gene lookup returns CDR1 MNHEY and CDR2 SVGAGI. Trimming shortened V by 7 bases and J by 4 bases, and 13 bases separated the two germline ends. CDR3 DNA: TGTGCCAGCACCGAAGGGGGGCTAGAGACCCAGTACTTC. Translating gives CASTEGGLETQYF.

This clonotype was seen many times. CDR3 in amino acids: CASSVGRARNEQFF. DNA for the CDR3: TGTGCCAGCAGTGTCGGGAGGGCCCGGAATGAGCAGTTCTTC. V gene TRBV25-1 combines with J gene TRBJ2-1; 8 positions agree with TRBD2. The ends lost 4 bases at V and 7 bases at J; junction bases unmatched: 6. The germline V gene has CDR1 MGHDK and CDR2 SYGVNS. This CDR3 contains 14 residues.